Below are 27 T cell receptor beta chains sequenced from a single sample in a study of siplizumab effects on memory and regulatory T cells. Method: immunoSEQ multiplex PCR; TCRdb's copy keeps in-frame clones and lacks some. The sample yields around 100,000 clones, 85% to 95% seen once. The sample comprised non-Treg CD4+ T cells sorted from blood. These receptors were obtained from a human donor in good health.

This sequence joins TRBV28 and TRBJ1-5, with a tentative D call TRBD1 (5 bases). Germline-derived CDR1 and CDR2 are MDHEN and SYDVKM. This CDR3 comprises 13 residues. Trimming cost V 11 bases and J 1 base, with 12 bases left between them. CDR3 bases: TGTGCCTCACAGGAGACAAGCAATCAGCCCCAGCATTTT. Translated, it gives CASQETSNQPQHF.

This chain joins TRBV15 and TRBJ1-4; the D is unclear. V gave up 4 bases and J gave up 0 bases, with 12 bases separating them. The CDR3 length is 16 residues. Per the germline V gene, CDR1 is LNHNV and CDR2 is YYDKDF (reference sequence). For the CDR3, the DNA is TGTGCCACCAGCAATCCATCTGCCGCAACTAATGAAAAACTGTTTTTT. Translation gives CATSNPSAATNEKLFF.

The rearrangement links TRBV28 to TRBJ1-1; TRBD1 matches at 7 bases. This CDR3 contains 15 residues. From germline, CDR1 is MDHEN and CDR2 SYDVKM. V gave up 9 bases and J gave up 1 base; unmatched junction bases: 11. The CDR3 DNA follows: TGTGCCAGTGCGGACAGGAGAAGTTGGAACACTGAAGCTTTCTTT. Amino acids: CASADRRSWNTEAFF.

DNA of the CDR3: TGTGCCAGCAGCCCGCCGGGAGGGCCCCACGAGCAGTACTTC. Residues: CASSPPGGPHEQYF. The chain has TRBV7-9 and TRBJ2-7, with 8 bases lining up with TRBD2. The ends lost 5 bases at V and 5 bases at J; junction bases unmatched: 8. Germline loops: CDR1 SEHNR, CDR2 FQNEAQ (reference sequence). The CDR3 runs to 14 residues.

V gene TRBV7-6 combines with J gene TRBJ2-5; 14 bases line up with TRBD2. Germline lookup yields CDR1 SGHVS and CDR2 FNYEAQ. J lost 5 bases, V lost 5 bases, and 16 bases had no gene match. This CDR3 comprises 19 residues. The CDR3 DNA reads as TGTGCCAGCAGCCCGGAGACTAGCGGGAGGGCAAAAGGCAGGGAGACCCAGTACTTC. It specifies CASSPETSGRAKGRETQYF.

The chain employs TRBV25-1 and TRBJ2-3; 8 nucleotides align to TRBD2. This CDR3 region has 15 residues. CDR1 MGHDK and CDR2 SYGVNS come from the germline V gene. V lost 3 bases to trimming and J lost 2 bases; unmatched junction nucleotides: 4. The CDR3 reads CASSEVAGYTDTQYF. For the CDR3, the DNA is TGTGCCAGCAGTGAGGTAGCGGGGTACACAGATACGCAGTATTTT.

The V call is TRBV19, the J call TRBJ2-6; TRBD1 matches at 10 bases. This CDR3 region has 19 residues. Trimming at V came to 4 bases and at J to 1 base, leaving 10 bases not matched to a gene. Per the germline V gene, CDR1 is LNHDA and CDR2 is SQIVND (reference sequence). The CDR3 here is CASSSPGTGEISGANVLTF. The CDR3 coding sequence is TGTGCCAGTAGTAGTCCCGGGACAGGGGAAATATCTGGGGCCAACGTCCTGACTTTC.

The chain uses TRBV7-3 and TRBJ2-1; perhaps TRBD2 as D (6 bases). The CDR3 spans 17 residues. Germline CDR1 reads SGHTA; CDR2 reads FQGTGA. The germline V and J ends were trimmed by 1 base and 3 bases, with 16 bases remaining between them. The CDR3 sequence is CASSLNSGRGLYNEQFF. In DNA form, the CDR3 reads TGTGCCAGCAGCTTAAATTCCGGGAGAGGTCTCTACAATGAGCAGTTCTTC.

V is TRBV19 and J is TRBJ1-1; TRBD1 aligns across 10 bases. The CDR3 sequence is 17 residues long. The J segment lost 6 bases and the V segment lost 2 bases, leaving 12 bases of the junction unmatched. Germline CDR1 and CDR2: LNHDA and SQIVND (reference sequence). The CDR3 reads CASSILTSTGGGPEAFF. The CDR3 DNA sequence: TGTGCCAGTAGTATACTCACCTCGACAGGGGGCGGTCCTGAAGCTTTCTTT.

This clone has a single count. The CDR3 loop reads CASSLGVGGPLNTEAFF. Written as DNA, the CDR3 is TGTGCCAGCAGCTTAGGGGTGGGGGGCCCCTTGAACACTGAAGCTTTCTTT. This chain connects TRBV7-9 to TRBJ1-1, with D tentatively TRBD1 (6 bases). V shed 1 base and J shed 0 bases, with 15 bases lying between them. The CDR3 has 17 amino acids. Germline lookup yields CDR1 SEHNR and CDR2 FQNEAQ (reference sequence).

J is TRBJ2-1 and V is TRBV11-2, with 9 bases fitting TRBD2. The length of the CDR3 is 15 residues. Per germline, CDR1 SGHAT and CDR2 FQNNGV. V dropped 5 bases and J dropped 4; count of bases not matched to a gene: 6. The CDR3 loop reads CASSPERGDYNEQFF. The DNA for the CDR3 is TGTGCCAGCAGCCCGGAGCGGGGGGATTACAATGAGCAGTTCTTC.

This chain joins TRBV28 and TRBJ1-2, with a possible D match to TRBD1 (6 bases). Deletions cut 7 bases from V and 4 bases from J, with 13 bases between. The CDR3 consists of 13 residues. Germline lookup yields CDR1 MDHEN and CDR2 SYDVKM. The CDR3 region is CASTIGGGYGYTF. In DNA form, the CDR3 reads TGTGCCAGCACGATTGGGGGCGGCTATGGCTACACCTTC.

The V gene is TRBV7-3, the J gene TRBJ2-2; D not certain. The CDR3 is made up of 12 amino acids. Germline V lookup: CDR1 SGHTA, CDR2 FQGTGA. V lost 5 bases and J lost 3, with 4 bases in between. CDR3 sequence: CASSRYTGELFF. The DNA for the CDR3 is TGTGCCAGCAGCCGGTACACCGGGGAGCTGTTTTTT. Using reference TRBV7-3 and TRBJ2-2 for the parts outside the CDR3, the full variable domain is GAGVSQTPSNKVTEKGKYVELRCDPISGHTALYWYRQSLGQGPEFLIYFQGTGAADDSGLPNDRFFAVRPEGSVSTLKIQRTERGDSAVYLCASSRYTGELFFGEGSRLTVL.

J is TRBJ1-1 and V is TRBV30; D is unclear. Trimming removed 1 base from V and 2 bases from J, with 14 bases in between. Germline loops: CDR1 GTSNPN, CDR2 SVGIG (reference sequence). This CDR3 has 15 amino acids. The CDR3 spells CAWSGNRPLNTEAFF. CDR3 DNA sequence: TGTGCCTGGAGTGGAAACCGACCACTTAACACTGAAGCTTTCTTT.

The rearrangement joins TRBV19 to TRBJ2-5; the D is unclear. Per germline, CDR1 LNHDA and CDR2 SQIVND (reference sequence). V dropped 4 bases and J dropped 5 bases, with 14 bases sitting between them. The CDR3 length is 14 residues. The CDR3 protein is CASSTLSRVETQYF. The CDR3 DNA reads TGTGCCAGTAGTACCCTATCTCGGGTGGAGACCCAGTACTTC.

A word on this clone: At one end, the junction sequence differs from germline, possibly due to a read error. V is TRBV27 and J is TRBJ2-5; D might be TRBD2 (5 bases). The CDR3 runs 13 residues. From germline, CDR1 is MNHEY and CDR2 SMNVEV (reference sequence). DNA for the CDR3: TGTGCCAGTAGTTGGCGCGGGCAAGAGACCCAGTACTTC. This sequence encodes CASSWRGQETQYF.

This rearrangement joins TRBV7-3 to TRBJ1-2, with unresolved D. In germline, CDR1 is SGHTA, CDR2 FQGTGA. The ends were cut back, 5 bases at V and 1 base at J, with 26 bases in the middle. This CDR3 has 19 amino acids. In DNA, the CDR3 is TGTGCCAGCAGCCGTAATTCACCTTCCGGACCGGTTTATAACTATGGCTACACCTTC. Its translation is CASSRNSPSGPVYNYGYTF. The full variable domain, with the rest looked up from reference TRBV7-3 and TRBJ1-2, is GAGVSQTPSNKVTEKGKYVELRCDPISGHTALYWYRQSLGQGPEFLIYFQGTGAADDSGLPNDRFFAVRPEGSVSTLKIQRTERGDSAVYLCASSRNSPSGPVYNYGYTFGSGTRLTVV.

In this sample, this clone turned up once. V is TRBV5-1 and J is TRBJ2-7; no reliable D call. This CDR3 comprises 20 residues. Germline V CDR1 and CDR2: SGHRS, YFSETQ. Trimming removed 0 bases from V and 3 bases from J, with 28 bases in between. This CDR3 is CASSLAFSGSRQKDRYEQYF. The DNA for the CDR3 is TGCGCCAGCAGCTTGGCCTTCTCCGGTAGTCGCCAAAAAGACCGCTACGAGCAGTACTTC.

V usage is TRBV19 and J usage is TRBJ1-5; 8 bases align to TRBD1. With V trimmed by 5 bases and J by 4 bases, 13 bases remained unmatched. This CDR3 spans 17 amino acids. Germline CDR1 reads LNHDA; CDR2 reads SQIVND (reference sequence). CDR3 sequence: CASSVGLGQGGNQPQHF. The CDR3 region has the DNA TGTGCCAGTAGTGTCGGCTTAGGACAGGGTGGGAATCAGCCCCAGCATTTT.

The chain combines TRBV5-1 with TRBJ2-7, with TRBD2 identical over 8 bases. CDR3 length equals 16 residues. The V and J ends lost 7 bases and 7 bases, in that order; junction bases with no gene match: 19. Germline-derived CDR1 and CDR2 are SGHRS and YFSETQ. For the CDR3, the DNA is TGCGCCAGCCGGGGGGGACTCGAGGGCAGGGTTCGAGAGCAGTACTTC. Protein: CASRGGLEGRVREQYF.

This chain connects TRBV6-5 to TRBJ2-7; 7 positions match TRBD2. Trimming cost V 6 bases and J 0 bases; bases outside gene matches: 8. The CDR3 length is 15 residues. Germline V CDR1 and CDR2: MNHEY, SVGAGI. In DNA, the CDR3 is TGTGCCAGCAGGCCCGGGACTAAGAGCTCCTACGAGCAGTACTTC. It yields the protein CASRPGTKSSYEQYF.

The V and J genes are TRBV11-2 and TRBJ2-7, with 9 bases fitting TRBD2. Germline-derived CDR1 and CDR2 are SGHAT and FQNNGV. The CDR3 covers 15 residues. V trimming: 5 bases; J trimming: 3 bases; junction bases outside the gene matches: 8. CDR3 loop: CASSRYVAGDYEQYF. DNA for the CDR3: TGTGCCAGCAGCCGATACGTAGCGGGAGACTACGAGCAGTACTTC.

The chain has TRBV6-1 and TRBJ1-1, with D unclear. Germline values: CDR1 MNHNS, CDR2 SASEGT. V was cut by 7 bases and J by 0 bases, with 15 bases left in between. The CDR3 loop spans 15 amino acids. The CDR3 nucleotides read TGTGCCAGCACCCAGAACTTTTGGATGAACACTGAAGCTTTCTTT. Translated: CASTQNFWMNTEAFF.

J is TRBJ2-1 and V is TRBV19; 11 bases fit TRBD2. This CDR3 has 14 amino acids. Looked up from germline, CDR1 is LNHDA and CDR2 is SQIVND (reference sequence). V shed 1 base and J 7 bases; nucleotides not matched to a gene: 0. The CDR3 loop reads CASSIGLAGNEQFF. The CDR3 DNA is TGTGCCAGTAGTATAGGACTAGCGGGAAATGAGCAGTTCTTC. Complete variable domain (other parts from reference TRBV19 and TRBJ2-1): DGGITQSPKYLFRKEGQNVTLSCEQNLNHDAMYWYRQDPGQGLRLIYYSQIVNDFQKGDIAEGYSVSREKKESFPLTVTSAQKNPTAFYLCASSIGLAGNEQFFGPGTRLTVL.

The J gene is TRBJ1-1, the V gene TRBV30; TRBD1 aligns across 8 bases. CDR3 length equals 14 residues. The germline CDR1 and CDR2 sequences are GTSNPN and SVGIG (reference sequence). Trimming took 2 bases from V and 5 from J; bases not matched to a gene: 7. The CDR3, as DNA: TGTGCCTGGAGTAGAGAGACAGGGGCTACTGAAGCTTTCTTT. It specifies CAWSRETGATEAFF.

The J gene is TRBJ2-7, the V gene TRBV7-8; D gene unclear. The CDR3 has 15 residues. Germline V gene lookup returns CDR1 SGHVS and CDR2 FQNEAQ. Trimming removed 0 bases from V and 0 bases from J, with 9 bases in between. The CDR3 sequence is CASSLAGSASYEQYF. The CDR3 DNA is TGTGCCAGCAGCTTAGCAGGCAGCGCCTCCTACGAGCAGTACTTC.

The chain uses TRBV7-3 and TRBJ2-3; D may be TRBD2 (6 bases). CDR1 SGHTA and CDR2 FQGTGA come from the germline V gene. Trimming pared 3 bases from V and 5 bases from J, leaving 9 bases between. The CDR3 is 13 amino acids. The CDR3 nucleotides read TGTGCCAGCAGCTTGATAGCGGAAGATACGCAGTATTTT. It codes for CASSLIAEDTQYF.